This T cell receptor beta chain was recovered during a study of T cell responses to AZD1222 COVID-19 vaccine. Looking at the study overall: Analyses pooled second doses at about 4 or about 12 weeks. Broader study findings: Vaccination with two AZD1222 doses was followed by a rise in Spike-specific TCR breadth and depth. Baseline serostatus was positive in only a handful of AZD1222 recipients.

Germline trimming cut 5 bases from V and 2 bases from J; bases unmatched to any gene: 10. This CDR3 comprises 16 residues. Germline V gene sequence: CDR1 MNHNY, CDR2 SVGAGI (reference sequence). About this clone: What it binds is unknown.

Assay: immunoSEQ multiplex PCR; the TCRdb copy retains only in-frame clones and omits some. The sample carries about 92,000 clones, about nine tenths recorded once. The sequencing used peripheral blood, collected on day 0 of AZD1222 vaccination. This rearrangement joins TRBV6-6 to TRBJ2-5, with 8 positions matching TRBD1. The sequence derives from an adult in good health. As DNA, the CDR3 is TGTGCCAGCAGTCGACGGACAGGGACCAAACAAGAGACCCAGTACTTC. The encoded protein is CASSRRTGTKQETQYF.